This entry concerns a single T cell receptor beta chain. This record belongs to a study of graft-versus-host responses after intestinal transplantation. Here immunoSEQ multiplex PCR was the method, and the copy in TCRdb shows in-frame clones only, minus some. Here the sample spans 20,000 to 25,000 clones, over 40% being singletons. Germline V CDR1 and CDR2: SEHNR, FQNEAQ (reference sequence). The CDR3 length is 16 residues. V lost 8 bases and J lost 2, with 21 bases in between. Study-level points and caveats: Subjects displaying graft-donor T cell macrochimerism possessed elevated graft-versus-host to host-versus-graft clonal ratios inside allografts. Detected in recipient marrow were GvH clones, some of which were first observed in ileum or blood.

Stimulators, 200,000 irradiated and violet-dye-labeled cells, were plated with 200,000 CFSE-labeled responder cells. This chain joins TRBV7-9 and TRBJ1-2; possible D gene TRBD1, 6 bases. The TCR comes from a human patient who received an intestinal transplant. The specimen comprised alloreactive CD8+ T cells from a mixed lymphocyte reaction culture, sampled before intestinal transplant. Regarding subset: CFSE-low proliferating T cells sorted from roughly six-day pre-transplant mixed lymphocyte reaction (GvH or HvG direction). The CDR3 spells CASAPSGGLPNYGYTF. CDR3 nucleotides: TGTGCCAGCGCCCCTTCGGGGGGCCTTCCAAACTATGGCTACACCTTC.